This T cell receptor beta chain is drawn from a study of blood T cell repertoires in COVID-19. At the level of the study: Italy, Spain and the United States were the sources of the convalescent and acute COVID-19 samples. T cells, B-cell-depleted T cells, or PBMCs supplied cDNA or gDNA.

Per the authors' pipeline: Cell counts per sample came from amplifying reference gene primers. Here immunoSEQ multiplex PCR was the method, and the copy in TCRdb shows in-frame clones only, minus some. V, J and clone size are taken as reported in that table, and D and trimming were inferred from the DNA itself. The table includes fewer than 350,000 clones, 75% to 95% detected once. Trimming left V 6 bases short and J 4 bases short, with 13 bases between. The CDR3 loop spans 14 amino acids. Germline-derived CDR1 and CDR2 are SGHDN and FVKESK. Enrolment of Seattle patients took place during active infection, and they were followed longitudinally.

This chain links TRBV14 with TRBJ2-1; possibly TRBD1 for D (7 bases). This TCR was sampled from a woman aged 30 to 39 with COVID-19, enrolled during active disease. Sample: peripheral blood. CDR3 DNA: TGTGCCAGCAGGGGCAGGGGGGAGTACAATGAGCAGTTCTTC. Its translation is CASRGRGEYNEQFF.